Listed here are 4 T cell receptor beta chains from one sample, sequenced in a study of T cells after yellow fever vaccination. In TCRdb, the 5' RACE reads were re-called with MiXCR into one record per CDR3 protein. This table has under 400,000 distinct CDR3 sequences, approximately 10% appearing once. The sample here was PBMCs, taken on the day of the first yellow fever vaccination. Every receptor here comes from a man between 18 and 29 years old who received the YFV17D yellow fever vaccine.

There are a few counts of this clonotype. The CDR3 loop is CASSVRGAGETQYF. In DNA form, the CDR3 reads TGTGCCAGCAGCGTAAGGGGGGCTGGTGAGACCCAGTACTTC. This sequence joins TRBV7-2 and TRBJ2-5, with D perhaps assigned TRBD1 or TRBD2 (6 bases each). V lost 5 bases to trimming and J lost 5 bases, with 15 bases between them. The germline CDR1 and CDR2 sequences are SGHTA and FQGNSA. The CDR3 spans 14 residues.

This clonotype was counted only a few times. The chain has TRBV2 and TRBJ1-1, with D uncertain. V was shortened by 6 bases and J by 3 bases, with 11 bases between the two germline ends. CDR1 SNHLY and CDR2 FYNNEI come from the germline V gene. The CDR3 extends over 13 amino acids. The CDR3 DNA follows: TGTGCCAGCAGGGTAAATAGGCACACTGAAGCTTTCTTT. Translated: CASRVNRHTEAFF.

V usage is TRBV4-3 and J usage is TRBJ2-3, with D maybe TRBD1 (5 bases). Trimming removed 0 bases from V and 2 bases from J, with 18 bases in between. The CDR3 length is 18 residues. CDR1 is LGHNA, CDR2 YSLEER, per germline. Here the CDR3 DNA reads TGCGCCAGCAGCCAAGATCTTAGTTGGCAGGGCCTCACAGATACGCAGTATTTT. The encoded protein is CASSQDLSWQGLTDTQYF.

The chain links TRBV7-2 to TRBJ2-2; possibly TRBD1 for D (6 bases). Trimming stripped 5 bases from V and 1 base from J, with 11 bases between. Germline-derived CDR1 and CDR2 are SGHTA and FQGNSA. The CDR3 runs 15 residues. CDR3 region: CASSRMDRNTGELFF. CDR3 in DNA: TGTGCCAGCAGCCGGATGGACAGGAACACCGGGGAGCTGTTTTTT. The full variable domain, in which reference TRBV7-2 and TRBJ2-2 provide the parts outside the CDR3, is GAGVSQSPSNKVTEKGKDVELRCDPISGHTALYWYRQSLGQGLEFLIYFQGNSAPDKSGLPSDRFSAERTGGSVSTLTIQRTQQEDSAVYLCASSRMDRNTGELFFGEGSRLTVL.